Below, 14 T cell receptor beta chains from the same sample are listed, as sequenced in a study of T-cell memory formation after mild COVID-19. From the 5' RACE reads, TCRdb called clonotypes with MiXCR, one entry per CDR3 protein. The sample shows 350,000 to 450,000 distinct CDR3 sequences, around 27% of them seen only once. The sample comprised PBMCs or a T cell subset sorted from them (not recorded which). These receptors were collected from an adult woman who had mild COVID-19 (a few samples of this study predate the infection). Cell type and time point are not known.

J is TRBJ2-1 and V is TRBV7-9; D is possibly TRBD1 (5 bases). Looked up from germline, CDR1 is SEHNR and CDR2 is FQNEAQ (reference sequence). V lost 6 bases and J lost 4, with 22 bases in between. The CDR3 loop spans 17 amino acids. The CDR3 DNA follows: TGTGCCAGCAGATCCGGGTTGCGGCAGGGTATTTACAATGAGCAGTTCTTC. Protein: CASRSGLRQGIYNEQFF.

The chain couples TRBV24-1 to TRBJ1-1; D is perhaps TRBD1 (6 bases). Trimming removed 3 bases from V and 11 bases from J, with 12 bases in between. Germline-derived CDR1 and CDR2 are KGHDR and SFDVKD. The CDR3 extends over 12 amino acids. The CDR3 region is CATSDTTGPAFF. For the CDR3, the DNA is TGTGCCACCAGTGATACGACAGGTCCCGCTTTCTTT.

V gene TRBV6-6 combines with J gene TRBJ1-5; 9 bases map to TRBD1. Looked up from germline, CDR1 is MNHNY and CDR2 is SVGAGI (reference sequence). Losses at the gene ends were 4 bases for V and 4 bases for J; bases not matched to a gene: 5. The CDR3 runs 15 residues. The CDR3 sequence: CASSFGTGKNQPQHF. As DNA, the CDR3 is TGTGCCAGCAGTTTCGGGACAGGGAAGAATCAGCCCCAGCATTTT.

This clonotype turned up a few times. This chain connects TRBV2 to TRBJ1-6; D is perhaps TRBD1 (5 bases). Germline lookup yields CDR1 SNHLY and CDR2 FYNNEI. The CDR3 runs to 17 residues. The V gene lost 0 bases and the J gene lost 4 bases, with 13 bases spanning the gap. CDR3 region: CASSEAPPTAYNSPLHF. The CDR3 nucleotides are TGTGCCAGCAGTGAAGCGCCCCCGACAGCATATAATTCACCCCTCCACTTT.

Many counts were recorded for this clonotype. The genes are TRBV7-9 and TRBJ2-1; TRBD1 is a possible D gene (5 bases). Trimming took off 0 bases at V and 5 bases at J, with 5 bases between the two ends. Germline CDR1 and CDR2: SEHNR and FQNEAQ (reference sequence). CDR3 length: 13 residues. CDR3 bases: TGTGCCAGCAGCTTAGCAGGGGACAATGAGCAGTTCTTC. This gives the protein CASSLAGDNEQFF.

The chain joins TRBV4-1 to TRBJ1-5; 9 bases are a match to TRBD1. The CDR3 runs to 15 residues. The germline CDR1 and CDR2 sequences are MGHRA and YSYEKL. V was clipped by 3 bases and J by 6 bases; unmatched bases: 6. Here the CDR3 reads CASSQIQGAVQPQHF. The CDR3 region has the DNA TGCGCCAGCAGCCAGATACAGGGGGCCGTTCAGCCCCAGCATTTT.

This clonotype was counted between two and nine times. This rearrangement joins TRBV5-1 to TRBJ2-7, with D tentatively TRBD2 (6 bases). The CDR3 spans 15 residues. Germline V gene lookup returns CDR1 SGHRS and CDR2 YFSETQ. V lost 0 bases to trimming and J lost 4 bases, with 14 bases between them. CDR3 amino acids: CASSLETMGGYEQYF. DNA for the CDR3: TGCGCCAGCAGCTTGGAAACGATGGGGGGTTACGAGCAGTACTTC.

The chain's CDR3 is CASSPGLAEHNEQFF. In DNA, the CDR3 is TGTGCCAGCAGCCCGGGACTAGCAGAACACAATGAGCAGTTCTTC. The chain uses TRBV4-2 and TRBJ2-1; TRBD2 matches 9 bases. The CDR3 consists of 15 residues. Trimming at V came to 4 bases and at J to 5 bases, leaving 6 bases not matched to a gene. Per the germline V gene, CDR1 is LGHNA and CDR2 is YNFKEQ.

The chain is built from TRBV11-2 and TRBJ2-2, with D tentatively TRBD2 (5 bases). Trimming took off 7 bases at V and 5 bases at J, with 20 bases between the two ends. The germline gives CDR1 SGHAT, CDR2 FQNNGV. The CDR3 is made up of 16 amino acids. CDR3 protein: CASIAGGLSRTGELFF. The CDR3 DNA reads as TGTGCCAGCATCGCCGGAGGCCTTTCTCGGACCGGGGAGCTGTTTTTT.

This clonotype was recorded a few times. The chain recombines TRBV3-1 with TRBJ1-1, with D unresolved. The CDR3 runs to 11 residues. Germline-derived CDR1 and CDR2 are LGHDT and YNNKEL (reference sequence). Trimming shortened V by 6 bases and J by 8 bases, and 10 bases separated the two germline ends. CDR3 amino acids: CASSAPGEAFF. In nucleotides, the CDR3 is TGTGCCAGCAGTGCCCCGGGAGAAGCTTTCTTT.

This clonotype was recorded a few times. The CDR3 loop is CATSDPTSGGYNEQFF. In DNA form, the CDR3 reads TGTGCCACCAGTGATCCGACTAGCGGGGGATACAATGAGCAGTTCTTC. The chain links TRBV24-1 to TRBJ2-1, with TRBD2 identical over 12 bases. The J segment lost 4 bases and the V segment lost 3 bases, leaving 3 bases of the junction unmatched. This CDR3 spans 16 amino acids. CDR1 and CDR2 from the germline V gene are KGHDR and SFDVKD.

The chain uses TRBV5-5 and TRBJ2-3; D gene unclear. This CDR3 has 15 residues. Germline V CDR1 and CDR2: SGHKS, YYEKEE (reference sequence). V was cut by 2 bases and J by 4 bases, with 14 bases left in between. CDR3 nucleotide sequence: TGTGCCAGCAGCTTCTGGCGAACAAACGCAGATACGCAGTATTTT. It is translated as CASSFWRTNADTQYF.

The V gene is TRBV6-4, the J gene TRBJ1-1; D is unresolved. Germline CDR1 is MRHNA and CDR2 is SNTAGT. The CDR3 totals 14 residues. V was trimmed by 0 bases and J by 4 bases, leaving 9 bases between them. The CDR3 region is CASSDSRKSTEAFF. The CDR3 coding sequence is TGTGCCAGCAGTGACTCCCGTAAGAGCACTGAAGCTTTCTTT.

This clonotype occurred a few times. The V and J genes are TRBV7-2 and TRBJ2-2, with unresolved D. CDR1 is SGHTA and CDR2 is FQGNSA in the germline V gene. This CDR3 region has 12 residues. Trimming pared 4 bases from V and 7 bases from J, leaving 7 bases between. The CDR3 spells CASSYLGGELFF. CDR3 coding DNA: TGTGCCAGCAGCTATTTAGGCGGGGAGCTGTTTTTT.